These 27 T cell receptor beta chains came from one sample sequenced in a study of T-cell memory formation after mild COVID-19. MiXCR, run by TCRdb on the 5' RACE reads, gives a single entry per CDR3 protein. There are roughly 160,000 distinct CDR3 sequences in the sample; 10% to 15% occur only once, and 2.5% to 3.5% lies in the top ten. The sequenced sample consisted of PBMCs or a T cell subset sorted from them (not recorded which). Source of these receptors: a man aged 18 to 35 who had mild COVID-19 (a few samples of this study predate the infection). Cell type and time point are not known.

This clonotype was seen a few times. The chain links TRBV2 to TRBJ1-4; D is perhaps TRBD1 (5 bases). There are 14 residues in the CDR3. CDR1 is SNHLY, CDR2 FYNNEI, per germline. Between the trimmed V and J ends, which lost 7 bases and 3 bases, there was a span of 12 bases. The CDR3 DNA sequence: TGTGCCAGCAAGCAATGGGGGTCTAATGAAAAACTGTTTTTT. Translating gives CASKQWGSNEKLFF.

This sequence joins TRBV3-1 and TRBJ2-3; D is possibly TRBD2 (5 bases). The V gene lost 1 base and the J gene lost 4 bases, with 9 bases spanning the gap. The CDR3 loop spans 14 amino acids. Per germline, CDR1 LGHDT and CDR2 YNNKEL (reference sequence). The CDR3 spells CASSQGGHSDTQYF. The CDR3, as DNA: TGTGCCAGCAGCCAAGGCGGGCACTCAGATACGCAGTATTTT.

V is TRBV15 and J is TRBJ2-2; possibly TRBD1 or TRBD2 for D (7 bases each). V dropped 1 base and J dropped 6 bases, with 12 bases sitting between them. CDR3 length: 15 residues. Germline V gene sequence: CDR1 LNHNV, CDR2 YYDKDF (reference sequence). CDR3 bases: TGTGCCACCAGCAGAGGACAGGGAGGGGCCGGGGAGCTGTTTTTT. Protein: CATSRGQGGAGELFF. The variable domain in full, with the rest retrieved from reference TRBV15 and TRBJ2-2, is DAMVIQNPRYQVTQFGKPVTLSCSQTLNHNVMYWYQQKSSQAPKLLFHYYDKDFNNEADTPDNFQSRRPNTSFCFLDIRSPGLGDTAMYLCATSRGQGGAGELFFGEGSRLTVL.

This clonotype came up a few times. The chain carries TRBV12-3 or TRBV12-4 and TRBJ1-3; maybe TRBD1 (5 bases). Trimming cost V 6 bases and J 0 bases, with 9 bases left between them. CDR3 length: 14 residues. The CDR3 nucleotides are TGTGCCAGCAGGCTGACAGACTCTGGAAACACCATATATTTT. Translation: CASRLTDSGNTIYF.

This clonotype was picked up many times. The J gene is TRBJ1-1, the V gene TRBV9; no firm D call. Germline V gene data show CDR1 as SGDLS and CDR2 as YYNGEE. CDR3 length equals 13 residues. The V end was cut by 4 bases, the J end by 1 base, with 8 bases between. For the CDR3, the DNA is TGTGCCAGCAGCCCTGGACCGAACACTGAAGCTTTCTTT. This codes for CASSPGPNTEAFF.

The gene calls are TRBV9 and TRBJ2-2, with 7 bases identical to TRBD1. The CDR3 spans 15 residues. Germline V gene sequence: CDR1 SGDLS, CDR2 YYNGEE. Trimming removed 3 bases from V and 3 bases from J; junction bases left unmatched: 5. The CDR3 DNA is TGTGCCAGCAGCGCCCAGGGGGTGGACACCGGGGAGCTGTTTTTT. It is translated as CASSAQGVDTGELFF.

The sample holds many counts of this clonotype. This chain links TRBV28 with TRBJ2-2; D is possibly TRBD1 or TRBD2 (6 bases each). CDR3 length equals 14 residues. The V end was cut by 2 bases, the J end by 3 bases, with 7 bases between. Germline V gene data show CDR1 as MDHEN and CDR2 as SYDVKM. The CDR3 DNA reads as TGTGCCAGCAGTTTAAGGGGGGACACCGGGGAGCTGTTTTTT. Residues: CASSLRGDTGELFF.

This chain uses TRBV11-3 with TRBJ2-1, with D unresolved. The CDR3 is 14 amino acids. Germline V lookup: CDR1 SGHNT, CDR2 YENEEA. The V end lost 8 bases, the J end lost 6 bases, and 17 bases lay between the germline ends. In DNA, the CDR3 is TGTGCCAGCGGGTTGCGCGTCAGAGCCAATGAGCAGTTCTTC. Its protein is CASGLRVRANEQFF.

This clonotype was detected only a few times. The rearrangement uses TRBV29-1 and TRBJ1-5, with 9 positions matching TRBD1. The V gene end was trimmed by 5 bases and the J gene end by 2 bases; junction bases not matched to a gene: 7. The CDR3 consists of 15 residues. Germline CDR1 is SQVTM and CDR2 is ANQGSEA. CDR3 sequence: CSVRTGADRNQPQHF. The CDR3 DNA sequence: TGCAGCGTTCGGACAGGGGCCGATCGCAATCAGCCCCAGCATTTT.

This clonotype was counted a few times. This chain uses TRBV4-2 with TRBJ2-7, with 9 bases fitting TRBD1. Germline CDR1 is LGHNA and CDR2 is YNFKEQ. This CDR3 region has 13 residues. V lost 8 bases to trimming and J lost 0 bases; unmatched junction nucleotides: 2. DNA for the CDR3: TGTGCCAGCCGACAGGGGGGCTCCTACGAGCAGTACTTC. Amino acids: CASRQGGSYEQYF.

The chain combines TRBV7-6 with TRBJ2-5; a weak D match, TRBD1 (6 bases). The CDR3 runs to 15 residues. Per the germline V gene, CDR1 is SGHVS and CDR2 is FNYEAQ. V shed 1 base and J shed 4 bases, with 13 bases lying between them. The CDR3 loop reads CASSLDPGQPETQYF. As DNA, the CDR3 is TGTGCCAGCAGCTTAGACCCTGGACAGCCAGAGACCCAGTACTTC. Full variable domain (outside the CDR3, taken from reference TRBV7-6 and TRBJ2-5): GAGVSQSPRYKVTKRGQDVALRCDPISGHVSLYWYRQALGQGPEFLTYFNYEAQQDKSGLPNDRFSAERPEGSISTLTIQRTEQRDSAMYRCASSLDPGQPETQYFGPGTRLLVL.

CDR3 sequence reads: CASSYRGQRGYEQYV. CDR3 bases: TGTGCCAGCAGTTACCGAGGACAGAGGGGCTACGAGCAGTACGTC. V usage is TRBV6-6 and J usage is TRBJ2-7, with D possibly TRBD1 on 6 matching bases. Germline CDR1 is MNHNY and CDR2 is SVGAGI (reference sequence). The V gene lost 2 bases and the J gene lost 3 bases, with 14 bases spanning the gap. The length of the CDR3 is 15 residues.

CDR3 sequence: CASSLGVSSGNTIYF. CDR3 DNA: TGTGCCAGCAGCCTGGGGGTTAGCTCTGGAAACACCATATATTTT. The chain employs TRBV5-4 and TRBJ1-3, with D tentatively TRBD1 (5 bases). Deletions cut 4 bases from V and 0 bases from J, with 11 bases between. Germline CDR1 reads SGHNT; CDR2 reads YYREEE (reference sequence). CDR3 size: 15 residues.

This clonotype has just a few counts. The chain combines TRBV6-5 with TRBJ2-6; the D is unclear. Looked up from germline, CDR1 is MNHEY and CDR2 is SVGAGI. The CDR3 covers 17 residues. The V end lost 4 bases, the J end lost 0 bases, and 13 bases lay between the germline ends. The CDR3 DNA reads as TGTGCCAGCAGTTTTACCTACAGCAGCTCTGGGGCCAACGTCCTGACTTTC. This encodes CASSFTYSSSGANVLTF.

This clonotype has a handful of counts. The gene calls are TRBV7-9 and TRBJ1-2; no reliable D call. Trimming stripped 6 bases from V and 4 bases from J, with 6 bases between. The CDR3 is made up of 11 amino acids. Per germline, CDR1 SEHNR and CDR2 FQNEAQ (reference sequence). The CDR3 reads CASSTLYGYTF. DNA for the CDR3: TGTGCCAGCAGTACTCTCTATGGCTACACCTTC.

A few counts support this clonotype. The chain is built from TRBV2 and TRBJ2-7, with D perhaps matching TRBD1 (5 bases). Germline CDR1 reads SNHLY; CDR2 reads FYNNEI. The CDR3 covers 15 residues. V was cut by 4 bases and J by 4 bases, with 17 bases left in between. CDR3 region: CASSAPAWGRYEQYV. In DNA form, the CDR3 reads TGTGCCAGCAGTGCCCCGGCGTGGGGCAGGTACGAGCAGTACGTC.

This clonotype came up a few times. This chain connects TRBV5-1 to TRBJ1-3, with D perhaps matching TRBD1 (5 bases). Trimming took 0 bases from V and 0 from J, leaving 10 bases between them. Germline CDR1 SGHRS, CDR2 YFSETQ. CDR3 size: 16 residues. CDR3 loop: CASSLAGAPSGNTIYF. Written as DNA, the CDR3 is TGCGCCAGCAGCTTGGCTGGGGCTCCCTCTGGAAACACCATATATTTT.

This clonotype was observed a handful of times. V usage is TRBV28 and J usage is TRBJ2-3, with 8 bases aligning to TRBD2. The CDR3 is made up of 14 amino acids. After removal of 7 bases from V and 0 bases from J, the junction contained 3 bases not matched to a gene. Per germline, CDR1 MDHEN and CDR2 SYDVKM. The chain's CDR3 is CASNRGGSTDTQYF. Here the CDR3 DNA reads TGTGCCAGCAACCGGGGGGGCAGCACAGATACGCAGTATTTT. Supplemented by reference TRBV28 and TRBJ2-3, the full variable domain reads DVKVTQSSRYLVKRTGEKVFLECVQDMDHENMFWYRQDPGLGLRLIYFSYDVKMKEKGDIPEGYSVSREKKERFSLILESASTNQTSMYLCASNRGGSTDTQYFGPGTRLTVL.

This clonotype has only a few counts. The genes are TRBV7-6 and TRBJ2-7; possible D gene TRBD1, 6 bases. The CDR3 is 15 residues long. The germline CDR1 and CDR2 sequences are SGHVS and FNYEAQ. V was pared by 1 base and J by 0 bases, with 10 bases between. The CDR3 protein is CASSLETGNSYEQYF. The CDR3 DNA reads TGTGCCAGCAGCTTAGAGACAGGCAACTCCTACGAGCAGTACTTC.

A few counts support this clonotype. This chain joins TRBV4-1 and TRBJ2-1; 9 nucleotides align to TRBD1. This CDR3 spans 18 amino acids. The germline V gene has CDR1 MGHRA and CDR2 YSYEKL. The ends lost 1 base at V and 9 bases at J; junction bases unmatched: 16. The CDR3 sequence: CASSQVAVRTGASSEQFF. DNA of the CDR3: TGCGCCAGCAGCCAAGTGGCGGTAAGGACAGGGGCTAGTTCTGAGCAGTTCTTC.

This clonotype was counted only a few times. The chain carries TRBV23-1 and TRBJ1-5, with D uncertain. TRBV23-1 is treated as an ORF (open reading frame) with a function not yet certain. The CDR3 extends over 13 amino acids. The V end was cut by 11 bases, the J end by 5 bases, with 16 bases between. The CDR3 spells CAPYPKEYQPQHF. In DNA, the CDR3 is TGCGCCCCCTACCCCAAGGAGTATCAGCCCCAGCATTTT.

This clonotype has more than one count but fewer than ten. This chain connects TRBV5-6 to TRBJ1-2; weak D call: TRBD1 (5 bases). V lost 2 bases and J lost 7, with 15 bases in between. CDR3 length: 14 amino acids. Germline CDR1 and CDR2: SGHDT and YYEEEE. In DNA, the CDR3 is TGTGCCAGCAGCTTCGGGGCAGCCTTTGGTGGCTACACCTTC. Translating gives CASSFGAAFGGYTF.

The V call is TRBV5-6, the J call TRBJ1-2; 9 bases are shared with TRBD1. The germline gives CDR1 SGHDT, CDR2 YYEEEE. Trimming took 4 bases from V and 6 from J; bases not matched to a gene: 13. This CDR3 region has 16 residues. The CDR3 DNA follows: TGTGCCAGCAGCACCCCGGGACAGGGTGCCCGGGATGGCTACACCTTC. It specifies CASSTPGQGARDGYTF.

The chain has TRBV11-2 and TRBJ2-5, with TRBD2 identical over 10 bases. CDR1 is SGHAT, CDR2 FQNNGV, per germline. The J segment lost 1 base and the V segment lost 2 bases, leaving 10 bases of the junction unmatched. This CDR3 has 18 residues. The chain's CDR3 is CASSLRAGGLAVQETQYF. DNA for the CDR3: TGTGCCAGCAGCTTAAGGGCAGGCGGACTAGCGGTCCAAGAGACCCAGTACTTC.

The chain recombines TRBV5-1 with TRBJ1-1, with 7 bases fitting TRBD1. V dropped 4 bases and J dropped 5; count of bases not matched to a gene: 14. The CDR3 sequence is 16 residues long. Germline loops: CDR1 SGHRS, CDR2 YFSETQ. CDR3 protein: CASSTPPGGGLTEAFF. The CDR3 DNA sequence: TGCGCCAGCAGCACGCCTCCAGGGGGGGGATTGACTGAAGCTTTCTTT.

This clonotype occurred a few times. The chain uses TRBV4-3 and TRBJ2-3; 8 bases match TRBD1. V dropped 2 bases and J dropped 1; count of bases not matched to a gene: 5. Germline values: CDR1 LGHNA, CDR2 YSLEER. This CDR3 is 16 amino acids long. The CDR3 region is CASSQSRGQGTDTQYF. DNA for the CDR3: TGCGCCAGCAGCCAAAGTAGGGGACAGGGCACAGATACGCAGTATTTT.

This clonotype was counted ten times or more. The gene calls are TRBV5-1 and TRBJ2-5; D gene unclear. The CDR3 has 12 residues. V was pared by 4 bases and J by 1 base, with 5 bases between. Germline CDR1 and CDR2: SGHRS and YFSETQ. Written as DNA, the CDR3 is TGCGCCAGCAGCCGGGTCCAAGAGACCCAGTACTTC. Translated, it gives CASSRVQETQYF.